This T cell receptor (beta chain) was identified in a study of T-cell reconstitution after alpha-beta-depleted transplantation in children. Preparation of the TCRbeta library used unique molecular identifiers. TCRdb called the PCR reads again in MiXCR, with one record for every CDR3 protein. The table lists hundreds of thousands of distinct CDR3 sequences, roughly 17% of them singletons. The table lists this clonotype with many counts. The V end lost 6 bases, the J end lost 1 base, and 15 bases lay between the germline ends. The CDR3 totals 15 residues. Germline V gene lookup returns CDR1 SQVTM and CDR2 ANQGSEA.

The chain recombines TRBV29-1 with TRBJ1-4; D gene uncertain. This TCR was sampled from a human donor who donated a stem cell graft to a child with acute myeloid leukemia. The sequencing here drew on PBMCs from the stem cell graft donor, taken from the stem cell graft. CDR3: CSVADWGGTNEKLFF. CDR3 sequence (DNA): TGCAGCGTCGCGGACTGGGGAGGAACTAATGAAAAACTGTTTTTT.